A single sample gave rise to the 11 T cell receptor beta chains below, sequenced in a study of blood T cell repertoires in COVID-19. Repertoires were generated with immunoSEQ multiplex PCR, while TCRdb's copy carries only in-frame clones and drops some. This sample carries over 250,000 clones, about 88% of them seen once, and the ten largest clones take under 4.5%. The sequenced sample was peripheral blood. The receptors here all came from a man in his 60s who had recovered from COVID-19.

The chain couples TRBV5-5 to TRBJ1-6; 9 bases fit TRBD1. V lost 4 bases to trimming and J lost 10 bases; unmatched junction nucleotides: 6. The CDR3 extends over 14 amino acids. The germline CDR1 and CDR2 sequences are SGHKS and YYEKEE (reference sequence). The CDR3 region is CASSQGQGISPLHF. Written as DNA, the CDR3 is TGTGCCAGCAGCCAGGGACAGGGAATCTCACCCCTCCACTTT.

J is TRBJ2-6 and V is TRBV9; tentative D call: TRBD1 (6 bases). V lost 0 bases to trimming and J lost 0 bases, with 19 bases between them. The CDR3 runs to 20 residues. Germline V lookup: CDR1 SGDLS, CDR2 YYNGEE. The CDR3 DNA reads as TGTGCCAGCAGCGTAGCTAATCGTGATCAGGGGAGCTCTGGGGCCAACGTCCTGACTTTC. Protein product: CASSVANRDQGSSGANVLTF.

The chain links TRBV9 to TRBJ2-3, with D possibly being TRBD1 (6 bases). Per germline, CDR1 SGDLS and CDR2 YYNGEE. This CDR3 region has 13 residues. The V gene lost 4 bases and the J gene lost 7 bases, with 13 bases spanning the gap. DNA for the CDR3: TGTGCCAGCAGCCCCACAGACAGGAATACGCAGTATTTT. Its translation: CASSPTDRNTQYF.

As to this clone: Different DNA sequences within this sample yield the same CDR3. The J gene is TRBJ2-7, the V gene TRBV2; TRBD1 agrees at 7 bases. The V and J ends lost 3 bases and 1 base, in that order; junction bases with no gene match: 3. There are 14 residues in the CDR3. The germline CDR1 and CDR2 sequences are SNHLY and FYNNEI. The DNA for the CDR3 is TGTGCCAGCAGTGAGCAGGGGGAATCCTACGAGCAGTACTTC. Translated, it gives CASSEQGESYEQYF.

The rearrangement links TRBV6-1 to TRBJ2-7; 7 nucleotides line up with TRBD1. Trimming took 1 base from V and 5 from J; bases not matched to a gene: 5. CDR1 MNHNS and CDR2 SASEGT come from the germline V gene. The CDR3 runs 14 residues. CDR3 in DNA: TGTGCCAGCAGTGAAGTAAGGGGGCTGAACGAGCAGTACTTC. It codes for CASSEVRGLNEQYF.

The rearrangement joins TRBV6-5 to TRBJ2-3; TRBD2 matches 10 bases. This CDR3 contains 14 residues. The germline CDR1 and CDR2 sequences are MNHEY and SVGAGI. V gave up 6 bases and J gave up 2 bases; unmatched junction bases: 2. CDR3 sequence: CASRLAGTTDTQYF. The DNA for the CDR3 is TGTGCCAGCAGACTAGCGGGGACCACAGATACGCAGTATTTT.

The chain joins TRBV7-3 to TRBJ2-6, with 7 bases lining up with TRBD1. V was clipped by 0 bases and J by 3 bases; unmatched bases: 5. Germline V gene sequence: CDR1 SGHTA, CDR2 FQGTGA. This CDR3 spans 17 amino acids. CDR3 loop: CASSLTGRGLGANVLTF. CDR3 sequence (DNA): TGTGCCAGCAGCTTAACTGGAAGGGGGCTTGGGGCCAACGTCCTGACTTTC.

This rearrangement joins TRBV6-5 to TRBJ2-7; TRBD2 might be the D (5 bases). V gave up 2 bases and J gave up 0 bases, with 11 bases separating them. The CDR3 extends over 15 amino acids. The germline gives CDR1 MNHEY, CDR2 SVGAGI. In DNA, the CDR3 is TGTGCCAGCAGTTACACCGCGGGTGGCTCCTACGAGCAGTACTTC. This translates into CASSYTAGGSYEQYF.

This chain connects TRBV27 to TRBJ1-5; 8 nucleotides align to TRBD1. This CDR3 comprises 15 residues. Germline-derived CDR1 and CDR2 are MNHEY and SMNVEV (reference sequence). V shed 7 bases, J shed 6 bases, and the junction held 11 bases outside the gene matches. The CDR3 reads CASKRTGSRGQPQHF. CDR3 bases: TGTGCCAGCAAACGGACAGGGAGTAGGGGTCAGCCCCAGCATTTT.

Only one count was recorded for this clone. A read error may produce the germline difference seen at one junction end. The V and J genes are TRBV6-1 and TRBJ1-1; D remains ambiguous. Per the germline V gene, CDR1 is MNHNS and CDR2 is SASEGT. There are 17 residues in the CDR3. The CDR3 reads CASSQAGSRLKNTEAFF. DNA of the CDR3: TGTGCCAGCAGTCAAGCGGGGAGCCGCCTGAAGAACACTGAAGCTTTCTTT.

The table lists this clone with a count of one. CDR3 sequence reads: CASNDQGVGNTIYF. In nucleotides, the CDR3 is TGTGCCAGTAACGACCAGGGGGTCGGAAACACCATATATTTT. This rearrangement joins TRBV19 to TRBJ1-3; the match to TRBD1 covers 7 bases. The CDR3 sequence is 14 residues long. CDR1 and CDR2 from the germline V gene are LNHDA and SQIVND (reference sequence). The ends lost 7 bases at V and 4 bases at J; junction bases unmatched: 7.